The 25 T cell receptor beta chains listed next were all sequenced from one sample in a study of glioma-infiltrating T cells after dendritic cell vaccination. TCRdb's copy holds only in-frame clones and misses some; the assay was immunoSEQ multiplex PCR. Counted here are nearly 85,000 clones, about 90% occurring once; the ten biggest clones make up 3% to 3.5%. The source material was blood, sampled before dendritic cell vaccination. These TCRs come from a human donor with glioblastoma.

The DNA for the CDR3 is TGTGCCAGCAGTCAGGACAGGGTGAACACTGAAGCTTTCTTT. Protein product: CASSQDRVNTEAFF. The chain is built from TRBV6-5 and TRBJ1-1; TRBD1 matches at 8 bases. Germline V gene sequence: CDR1 MNHEY, CDR2 SVGAGI. The V gene end was trimmed by 5 bases and the J gene end by 0 bases; junction bases not matched to a gene: 2. There are 14 residues in the CDR3.

CDR3: CASSERVAGAYEQYF. The DNA for the CDR3 is TGCGCCAGCAGTGAGCGGGTAGCGGGAGCCTACGAGCAGTACTTC. The J gene is TRBJ2-7, the V gene TRBV10-1, with 9 nucleotides matching TRBD2. CDR1 and CDR2 from the germline V gene are WNHNN and SYGVQD (reference sequence). Trimming took 2 bases from V and 2 from J; bases not matched to a gene: 4. This CDR3 has 15 residues.

V is TRBV4-1 and J is TRBJ2-1; TRBD1 matches 7 bases. The ends lost 7 bases at V and 5 bases at J; junction bases unmatched: 14. CDR3 size: 16 residues. CDR1 and CDR2 from the germline V gene are MGHRA and YSYEKL. The CDR3 DNA is TGCGCCAGCACCCACCTCGAAGGGGGCGGTCACAATGAGCAGTTCTTC. This translates into CASTHLEGGGHNEQFF.

This chain connects TRBV6-1 to TRBJ1-5; D is unresolved. The CDR3 spans 13 residues. V was clipped by 5 bases and J by 2 bases, with 7 bases between them. In germline, CDR1 is MNHNS, CDR2 SASEGT. The CDR3 here is CASSPRGNQPQHF. CDR3 in DNA: TGTGCCAGCAGTCCGCGGGGCAATCAGCCCCAGCATTTT.

The chain couples TRBV21-1 to TRBJ1-2; the table assigns TRBD1, which was not confirmed against the DNA. TRBV21-1 is described as a pseudogene. This CDR3 region has 15 residues. This CDR3 reads CASSNEDRGRGGYTF. CDR3 in DNA: TGTGCCAGCAGCAACGAGGACAGGGGTAGAGGTGGCTACACCTTC.

The gene calls are TRBV5-4 and TRBJ1-2; 7 positions agree with TRBD1. Trimming removed 4 bases from V and 2 bases from J; junction bases left unmatched: 2. Germline CDR1 and CDR2: SGHNT and YYREEE (reference sequence). The CDR3 spans 13 residues. In DNA, the CDR3 is TGTGCCAGCAGCGGGACAGAGAACTATGGCTACACCTTC. Amino acid sequence: CASSGTENYGYTF.

The chain carries TRBV19 and TRBJ2-2, with TRBD2 as a possible D gene (6 bases). Germline V CDR1 and CDR2: LNHDA, SQIVND (reference sequence). Trimming took off 9 bases at V and 0 bases at J, with 14 bases between the two ends. This CDR3 has 15 amino acids. CDR3 residues: CASAPGGTNTGELFF. CDR3 nucleotides: TGTGCCAGCGCCCCAGGCGGGACGAACACCGGGGAGCTGTTTTTT.

V usage is TRBV25-1 and J usage is TRBJ2-5; D may be TRBD1 (5 bases). The CDR3 is made up of 14 amino acids. The ends were cut back, 4 bases at V and 0 bases at J, with 9 bases in the middle. CDR1 MGHDK and CDR2 SYGVNS come from the germline V gene. CDR3 DNA sequence: TGTGCCAGCAGTGTCCAGGGCAACCAAGAGACCCAGTACTTC. Translating gives CASSVQGNQETQYF.

The gene calls are TRBV6-5 and TRBJ1-2; TRBD1 matches 8 bases. Germline CDR1 and CDR2: MNHEY and SVGAGI. This CDR3 has 15 residues. The V gene end was trimmed by 4 bases and the J gene end by 7 bases; junction bases not matched to a gene: 11. CDR3 nucleotide sequence: TGTGCCAGCAGTTTCACCCCTGACAGGGGAGCTGGCTACACCTTC. Translation: CASSFTPDRGAGYTF.

This clone was detected once. The chain is built from TRBV7-9 and TRBJ1-6, with a possible D match to TRBD1 (6 bases). Germline V gives CDR1 SEHNR, CDR2 FQNEAQ (reference sequence). Trimming stripped 5 bases from V and 6 bases from J, with 20 bases between. The CDR3 sequence is 17 residues long. CDR3 coding DNA: TGTGCCAGCAGCCCCCCGGGGGGCGGGGTACCTAATTCACCCCTCCACTTT. Protein sequence: CASSPPGGGVPNSPLHF.

The J gene is TRBJ2-2, the V gene TRBV9; D is perhaps TRBD2 (6 bases). Germline V CDR1 and CDR2: SGDLS, YYNGEE. The CDR3 spans 14 residues. V was pared by 0 bases and J by 7 bases, with 10 bases between. This CDR3 is CASSVVWGGGELFF. CDR3 DNA: TGTGCCAGCAGCGTAGTTTGGGGAGGCGGGGAGCTGTTTTTT.

The chain employs TRBV7-9 and TRBJ1-6, with 10 positions matching TRBD1. From germline, CDR1 is SEHNR and CDR2 FQNEAQ (reference sequence). V gave up 5 bases and J gave up 9 bases; unmatched junction bases: 4. This CDR3 has 14 residues. The chain's CDR3 is CASSTGTGVSPLHF. The CDR3 DNA follows: TGTGCCAGCAGCACCGGGACAGGGGTTTCACCCCTCCACTTT.

V is TRBV4-1 and J is TRBJ2-1, with 8 bases fitting TRBD2. V lost 1 base to trimming and J lost 2 bases; unmatched junction nucleotides: 4. The germline V gene encodes CDR1 MGHRA and CDR2 YSYEKL. The CDR3 is 16 residues long. The CDR3 region has the DNA TGCGCCAGCAGCCAAGGACTAGCGCGCGCCTACAATGAGCAGTTCTTC. It encodes CASSQGLARAYNEQFF.

The chain has TRBV7-9 and TRBJ2-5; D gene uncertain. The V gene's germline CDR1 is SEHNR and CDR2 FQNEAQ (reference sequence). V gave up 0 bases and J gave up 0 bases, with 11 bases separating them. The CDR3 totals 16 residues. The CDR3 here is CASSLAQIADQETQYF. The CDR3 DNA reads TGTGCCAGCAGCTTAGCGCAGATCGCGGACCAAGAGACCCAGTACTTC. Full variable domain (remainder filled in from reference TRBV7-9 and TRBJ2-5): DTGVSQNPRHKITKRGQNVTFRCDPISEHNRLYWYRQTLGQGPEFLTYFQNEAQLEKSRLLSDRFSAERPKGSFSTLEIQRTEQGDSAMYLCASSLAQIADQETQYFGPGTRLLVL.

This clone was seen just once. The chain has TRBV11-3 and TRBJ1-4; D perhaps matches TRBD1 (6 bases). Trimming cost V 4 bases and J 4 bases, with 10 bases left between them. Germline V gene lookup returns CDR1 SGHNT and CDR2 YENEEA. The CDR3 contains 14 residues. The CDR3 loop is CASSSDSFNEKLFF. The CDR3 DNA follows: TGTGCCAGCAGCTCGGACAGCTTTAATGAAAAACTGTTTTTT.

In its sample, this clone was seen once. This CDR3 is CASSYRGEGYTF. CDR3 bases: TGTGCCAGCAGTTACCGGGGGGAGGGCTACACCTTC. The chain couples TRBV6-5 to TRBJ1-2, with D maybe TRBD1 (5 bases). Germline assignment: CDR1 MNHEY and CDR2 SVGAGI. The ends were cut back, 2 bases at V and 8 bases at J, with 9 bases in the middle. The length of the CDR3 is 12 residues.

The chain couples TRBV10-3 to TRBJ2-7; D is perhaps TRBD2 (5 bases). Between the trimmed V and J ends, which lost 0 bases and 6 bases, there was a span of 12 bases. Germline values: CDR1 ENHRY, CDR2 SYGVKD. This CDR3 contains 14 residues. As DNA, the CDR3 is TGTGCCATCAGTGAGTCGACGGGATGGGCCGAGCAGTACTTC. Amino acid sequence: CAISESTGWAEQYF.

In DNA, the CDR3 is TGCGCCAGCAGCCAAGAGGGACAGATGAACACTGAAGCTTTCTTT. The encoded protein is CASSQEGQMNTEAFF. The rearrangement links TRBV4-1 to TRBJ1-1; 7 nucleotides agree with TRBD1. Germline V lookup: CDR1 MGHRA, CDR2 YSYEKL. The CDR3 is 15 residues long. The trim removed 0 bases at V and 0 bases at J, leaving 1 base unmatched.

This clone appeared a single time. CDR3 amino acids: CASLNGAGYEQYF. Here the CDR3 DNA reads TGTGCCAGCCTCAACGGAGCAGGGTACGAGCAGTACTTC. This chain joins TRBV21-1 and TRBJ2-7; no check of the table's D call, TRBD1, against the DNA was made. TRBV21-1 is designated a pseudogene. The CDR3 covers 13 residues.

This clone was observed a handful of times. The rearrangement uses TRBV19 and TRBJ2-5, with 13 bases aligning to TRBD2. TRBJ2-7 matches the DNA end more closely, so the J call is doubtful. The CDR3 contains 15 residues. From germline, CDR1 is LNHDA and CDR2 SQIVND (reference sequence). Here the CDR3 DNA reads TGTGCCAGTAGTCCTCGACTAGCGGGGGGATACGAGCAGTACTTC. It encodes CASSPRLAGGYEQYF.

The chain's CDR3 is CASSRQGTDGYTF. The CDR3 bases are TGTGCCAGCAGCAGACAGGGGACAGATGGCTACACCTTC. The chain carries TRBV5-5 and TRBJ1-2, with 8 nucleotides matching TRBD1. With 4 bases clipped from V and 6 bases from J, the junction kept 5 bases outside the gene matches. The CDR3 consists of 13 residues. Germline lookup yields CDR1 SGHKS and CDR2 YYEKEE (reference sequence).

The J gene is TRBJ2-4, the V gene TRBV7-8, with 7 bases that match TRBD2. Germline V gene lookup returns CDR1 SGHVS and CDR2 FQNEAQ. The junction had 10 bases not matched to a gene; V was cut back by 5 bases and J by 3 bases. This CDR3 has 16 residues. The CDR3 here is CASSPAGTTYKNIQYF. The DNA for the CDR3 is TGTGCCAGCAGCCCAGCTGGGACTACATACAAAAACATTCAGTACTTC. The complete variable domain, with remaining parts taken from reference TRBV7-8 and TRBJ2-4, reads GAGVSQSPRYKVAKRGQDVALRCDPISGHVSLFWYQQALGQGPEFLTYFQNEAQLDKSGLPSDRFFAERPEGSVSTLKIQRTQQEDSAVYLCASSPAGTTYKNIQYFGAGTRLSVL.

This chain joins TRBV30 and TRBJ1-1; 11 positions agree with TRBD1. Trimming cost V 5 bases and J 0 bases; bases outside gene matches: 5. Germline V gene lookup returns CDR1 GTSNPN and CDR2 SVGIG (reference sequence). The CDR3 consists of 15 residues. The CDR3 DNA follows: TGTGCCTGGGGACAGGGGGCATTCATGAACACTGAAGCTTTCTTT. It specifies CAWGQGAFMNTEAFF.

This sequence joins TRBV27 and TRBJ2-5, with 9 bases aligning to TRBD1. The trim removed 6 bases at V and 5 bases at J, leaving 10 bases unmatched. Germline CDR1 is MNHEY and CDR2 is SMNVEV (reference sequence). CDR3 length equals 15 residues. CDR3 sequence: CASRLGTGPQETQYF. The CDR3 DNA follows: TGTGCCAGCAGACTAGGGACAGGGCCTCAGGAGACCCAGTACTTC.

The chain couples TRBV4-1 to TRBJ1-2, with 9 positions matching TRBD1. The V segment lost 3 bases and the J segment 8 bases; nucleotides outside the gene matches: 16. The CDR3 sequence is 17 residues long. Germline V gene lookup returns CDR1 MGHRA and CDR2 YSYEKL. The CDR3: CASSQAVRTGAFWGYTF. The CDR3 nucleotides read TGCGCCAGCAGCCAGGCCGTCAGGACAGGGGCTTTTTGGGGCTACACCTTC.